This is a list of T cell receptor beta chains from one sample in a study of graft-versus-host responses after intestinal transplantation. The assay was immunoSEQ multiplex PCR, and TCRdb's table has in-frame clones only and misses some. The sample has about 82,000 clones, roughly 91% seen once. Antigen specificity for these receptors is unknown. This material consisted of unstimulated CD4+ T cells sorted from spleen or lymph node cells, taken before intestinal transplant. The receptors come from a human donor who received an intestinal transplant. Each CDR3 is given with its conserved first and last residue. Each record gives: D gene, clone size, V gene, J gene, CDR3 protein, CDR3 DNA. The D gene is left open where the match is weak. The size of a clone is reported for some rows only, either as once, few or many, or as a class for expanded clones.

D: TRBD2; size: NA; V: TRBV5-1; J: TRBJ2-1; CDR3: CASSLGLAGTQDEQFF; DNA: TGCGCCAGCAGCTTGGGACTAGCGGGGACCCAAGATGAGCAGTTCTTC
D: NA; size: NA; V: TRBV6-6; J: TRBJ1-1; CDR3: CASSYQGMNTEAFF; DNA: TGTGCCAGCAGTTACCAGGGAATGAACACTGAAGCTTTCTTT
D: TRBD1; size: NA; V: TRBV5-6; J: TRBJ2-7; CDR3: CASSSPGQGRNEQYF; DNA: TGTGCCAGCAGTTCGCCGGGACAGGGAAGGAACGAGCAGTACTTC
D: NA; size: NA; V: TRBV25-1; J: TRBJ1-3; CDR3: CASSEREGSGNTIYF; DNA: TGTGCCAGCAGTGAAAGGGAGGGCTCTGGAAACACCATATATTTT
D: TRBD2; size: NA; V: TRBV7-2; J: TRBJ2-7; CDR3: CASSYGLAASYEQYF; DNA: TGTGCCAGCAGCTATGGACTAGCGGCCTCCTACGAGCAGTACTTC
D: NA; size: NA; V: TRBV18; J: TRBJ1-2; CDR3: CASSPFYSDNNYGYTF; DNA: TGTGCCAGCTCACCATTCTACTCTGATAATAACTATGGCTACACCTTC
D: NA; size: few; V: TRBV12-5; J: TRBJ2-7; CDR3: CASGLVGGSSYEQYF; DNA: TGTGCTAGTGGTTTGGTAGGCGGCAGCTCCTACGAGCAGTACTTC
D: TRBD1; size: NA; V: TRBV5-4; J: TRBJ2-1; CDR3: CASSLDRGPSEQFF; DNA: TGTGCCAGCAGCTTGGACAGGGGCCCCAGTGAGCAGTTCTTC
D: TRBD2; size: NA; V: TRBV5-4; J: TRBJ2-1; CDR3: CASRQSGGPAYNEQFF; DNA: TGTGCCAGCAGACAGAGCGGGGGGCCGGCCTACAATGAGCAGTTCTTC
D: TRBD1; size: NA; V: TRBV5-1; J: TRBJ2-3; CDR3: CASSFRTGGTDTQYF; DNA: TGCGCCAGCAGCTTCCGGACAGGGGGCACAGATACGCAGTATTTT
D: NA; size: NA; V: TRBV15; J: TRBJ2-7; CDR3: CATQKDKPYEQYF; DNA: TGTGCTACACAGAAGGACAAACCCTACGAGCAGTACTTC
D: TRBD1; size: NA; V: TRBV15; J: TRBJ1-6; CDR3: CATSTDRGSPLHF; DNA: TGTGCCACCAGTACCGACAGGGGTTCACCCCTCCACTTT
D: TRBD1; size: NA; V: TRBV6-5; J: TRBJ1-4; CDR3: CASKWDSLNEKLFF; DNA: TGTGCCAGCAAGTGGGACAGTCTTAATGAAAAACTGTTTTTT
D: TRBD1; size: NA; V: TRBV7-2; J: TRBJ1-6; CDR3: CASSSDRRYSPLHF; DNA: TGTGCCAGCAGCTCGGACAGGCGATATTCACCCCTCCACTTT
D: TRBD1; size: NA; V: TRBV30; J: TRBJ1-2; CDR3: CAWSVRDRGVVRGYTF; DNA: TGTGCCTGGAGTGTAAGGGACAGGGGGGTAGTGAGGGGCTACACCTTC
D: NA; size: NA; V: TRBV7-9; J: TRBJ1-1; CDR3: CASSLASGIGGNTEAFF; DNA: TGTGCCAGCAGCTTAGCATCGGGGATAGGGGGGAACACTGAAGCTTTCTTT
D: NA; size: NA; V: TRBV5-1; J: TRBJ1-1; CDR3: CASRRGSGETEAFF; DNA: TGCGCCAGCAGACGAGGGTCGGGGGAAACTGAAGCTTTCTTT
D: NA; size: NA; V: TRBV19; J: TRBJ2-3; CDR3: CASSIGLDTDTQYF; DNA: TGTGCCAGTAGTATAGGACTAGACACAGATACGCAGTATTTT
D: TRBD1; size: NA; V: TRBV27; J: TRBJ1-5; CDR3: CASSVQGVNQPQHF; DNA: TGTGCCAGCAGCGTACAGGGGGTTAATCAGCCCCAGCATTTT
D: NA; size: few; V: TRBV4-3; J: TRBJ2-6; CDR3: CASSFLGTPSGANVLTF; DNA: TGCGCCAGCAGCTTCCTGGGGACACCCTCTGGGGCCAACGTCCTGACTTTC
D: NA; size: NA; V: TRBV19; J: TRBJ2-3; CDR3: CASSTGFRTDTQYF; DNA: TGTGCCAGTAGTACGGGGTTCCGCACAGATACGCAGTATTTT
D: NA; size: NA; V: TRBV29-1; J: TRBJ1-5; CDR3: CSVSGGDLGNQPQHF; DNA: TGCAGCGTCTCAGGAGGGGACCTTGGCAATCAGCCCCAGCATTTT